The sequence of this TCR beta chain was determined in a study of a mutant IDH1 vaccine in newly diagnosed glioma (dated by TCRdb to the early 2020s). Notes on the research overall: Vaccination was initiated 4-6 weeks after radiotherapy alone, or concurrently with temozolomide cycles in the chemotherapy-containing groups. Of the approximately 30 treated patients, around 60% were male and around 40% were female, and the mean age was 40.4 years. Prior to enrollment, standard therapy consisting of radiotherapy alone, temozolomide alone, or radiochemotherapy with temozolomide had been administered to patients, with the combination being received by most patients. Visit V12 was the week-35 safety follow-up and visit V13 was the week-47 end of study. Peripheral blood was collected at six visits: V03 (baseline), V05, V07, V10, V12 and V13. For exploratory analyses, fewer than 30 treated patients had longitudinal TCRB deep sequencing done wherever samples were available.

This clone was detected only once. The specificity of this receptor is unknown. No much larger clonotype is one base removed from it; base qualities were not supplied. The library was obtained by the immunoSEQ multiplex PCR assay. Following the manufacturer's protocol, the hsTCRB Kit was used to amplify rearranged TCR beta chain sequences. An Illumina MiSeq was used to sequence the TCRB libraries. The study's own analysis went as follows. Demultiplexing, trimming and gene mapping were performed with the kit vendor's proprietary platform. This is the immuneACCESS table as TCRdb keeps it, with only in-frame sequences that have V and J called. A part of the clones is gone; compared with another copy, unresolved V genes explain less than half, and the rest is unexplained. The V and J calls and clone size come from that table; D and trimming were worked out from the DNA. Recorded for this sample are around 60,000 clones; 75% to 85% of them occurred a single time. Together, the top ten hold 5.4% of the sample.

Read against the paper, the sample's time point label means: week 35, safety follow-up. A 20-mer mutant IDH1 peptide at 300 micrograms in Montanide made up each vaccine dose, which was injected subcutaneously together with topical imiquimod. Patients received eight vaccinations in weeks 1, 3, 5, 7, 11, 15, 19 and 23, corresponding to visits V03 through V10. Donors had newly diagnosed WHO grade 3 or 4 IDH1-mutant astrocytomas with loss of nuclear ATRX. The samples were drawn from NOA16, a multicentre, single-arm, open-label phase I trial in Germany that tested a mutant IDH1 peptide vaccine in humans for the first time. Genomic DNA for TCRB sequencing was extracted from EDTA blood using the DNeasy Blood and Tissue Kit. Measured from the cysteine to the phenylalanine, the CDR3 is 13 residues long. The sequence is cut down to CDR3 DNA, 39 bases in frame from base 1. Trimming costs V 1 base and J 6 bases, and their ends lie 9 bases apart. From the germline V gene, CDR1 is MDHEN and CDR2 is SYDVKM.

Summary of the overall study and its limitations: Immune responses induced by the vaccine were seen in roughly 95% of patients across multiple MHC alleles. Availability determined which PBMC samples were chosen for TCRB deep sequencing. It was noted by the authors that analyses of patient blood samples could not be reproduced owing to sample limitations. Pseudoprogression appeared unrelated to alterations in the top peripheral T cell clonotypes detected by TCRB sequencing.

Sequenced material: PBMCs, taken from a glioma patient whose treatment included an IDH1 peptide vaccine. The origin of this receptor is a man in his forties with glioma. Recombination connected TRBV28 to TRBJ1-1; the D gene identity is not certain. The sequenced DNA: TGTGCCAGCAGTTTATATCCTGGGCCTGAAGCTTTCTTT. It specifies CASSLYPGPEAFF.